This TCR beta chain originates from a study of blood T cell repertoires in COVID-19. Study overall: Donors in the United States, Italy and Spain gave samples during acute or convalescent COVID-19. Sources were T cells, B-cell-depleted T cells, or PBMCs; the material itself was cDNA or gDNA.

CDR3 size: 14 residues. The germline CDR1 and CDR2 sequences are MNHNY and SVGAGI (reference sequence). V was trimmed by 2 bases and J by 0 bases, leaving 7 bases between them. This clone was seen more than once but under ten times. Authors' data handling: By means of reference gene primer amplification, nucleated cell counts were estimated. Some clones are missing from TCRdb's copy, which holds only in-frame ones; the method was immunoSEQ multiplex PCR. Clone size and V and J calls were adopted from that table, with D and trimming inferred from the DNA. The sample lists approximately 100,000 clones; roughly 72% were seen once.

The sample taken for sequencing was peripheral blood. The chain is built from TRBV6-6 and TRBJ1-1; D gene ambiguous. The clonotype was recovered from a man older than 75 with acute or convalescent COVID-19. CDR3 sequence (DNA): TGTGCCAGCAGTTACCCGGAGGTGAACACTGAAGCTTTCTTT. Its protein is CASSYPEVNTEAFF.